This TCR beta chain was recovered during a study of neurological immune-mediated disorders. Template-switch 5'RACE cDNA synthesis added a 10-nucleotide unique molecular identifier. TCRdb called the 5' RACE reads again in MiXCR, with one record for every CDR3 protein. This sample has about 39,000 distinct CDR3 sequences, with approximately 7.2% found just once. Findings of the study overall: Expansion of TCR clones was greatest in HTLV-1-associated myelopathy and smallest in multiple sclerosis, where it fell below that of healthy controls.

The CDR3 sequence is 14 residues long. V lost 5 bases to trimming and J lost 3 bases, with 17 bases between them. Per the germline V gene, CDR1 is DFQATT and CDR2 is SNEGSKA (reference sequence). Libraries from sorted cells used roughly 900,000 T cells (CD4+ or CD8+). This clonotype was picked up a small number of times. The target antigen is unknown. Sequencing was carried out using CD4+ T cells from blood. The J gene is TRBJ2-7, the V gene TRBV20-1; weak D call: TRBD2 (7 bases). This clonotype originated in a man between 50 and 59 years old in good health. CDR3 nucleotide sequence: TGCAGTGCTGGGGGGGGCCAGTCGTACTACGAGCAGTACTTC. Amino acid sequence: CSAGGGQSYYEQYF.